This T cell receptor (beta chain) was obtained from a study of HIV-infected patients and healthy controls. From germline, CDR1 is MNHEY and CDR2 SMNVEV (reference sequence). With V trimmed by 4 bases and J by 6 bases, 10 bases remained unmatched. This CDR3 region has 16 residues. TCRdb re-called the 5' RACE reads with MiXCR, one entry per CDR3 protein. The sample has about 63,000 distinct CDR3 sequences; less than 20% are singletons. Only a few counts were recorded for this clonotype. The rearrangement uses TRBV27 and TRBJ1-4; TRBD1 matches 8 bases. This receptor was taken from a human donor in good health. The sequenced sample was CD4+ T cells from blood. The CDR3 coding sequence is TGTGCCAGCAGTTCAGTTCTTTCGACAGGGGATGAAAAACTGTTTTTT. Translating it yields CASSSVLSTGDEKLFF.